These T cell receptor beta chains were read from a single sample in a study of cytomegalovirus exposure and HLA in healthy donors. Assay used: immunoSEQ multiplex PCR; TCRdb lists only in-frame clones, some missing. This sample has roughly 120,000 clones; 79% occur once, and the top ten carry around 5.9%. Sequencing input: PBMCs. Receptor source: a man younger than 40 in good health and CMV-seropositive. The CDR3 runs from the conserved cysteine through the conserved F or W. The D gene is left open where the match is weak. Rows give clone size only sometimes, using once, few, many, or a class for an expanded clone.

>TRBJ2-7|15|NA|TRBV27|NA
TGTGCCAGCAGTTGGGCACAGGGTTTCTCCTACGAGCAGTACTTC
CASSWAQGFSYEQYF
>TRBJ2-1|16|TRBD2|TRBV27|NA
TGTGCCAGCAGTGGAAGCGGGGGGGGCCACTACAATGAGCAGTTCTTC
CASSGSGGGHYNEQFF
>TRBJ2-7|19|TRBD2|TRBV4-1|NA
TGCGCCAGCAGCCAAGATGGGCCCATACTAGCGACCTTCCCCCACGAGCAGTACTTC
CASSQDGPILATFPHEQYF
>TRBJ1-2|15|TRBD1|TRBV9|NA
TGTGCCAGCACCCCCCTGGCAGGGGGCGACTATGGCTACACCTTC
CASTPLAGGDYGYTF
>TRBJ1-3|17|NA|TRBV2|few
TGTGCCAGCAGTGGACAGGTACTTCCCTCTATGTGGAACACCATATATTTT
CASSGQVLPSMWNTIYF
>TRBJ2-3|14|NA|TRBV6-5|NA
TGTGCCAGCAGTTACACTCACGGCACAGATACGCAGTATTTT
CASSYTHGTDTQYF
>TRBJ2-6|15|NA|TRBV7-2|NA
TGTGCCAGCAGCTTAGACGGTTCTGGGGCCAACGTCCTGACTTTC
CASSLDGSGANVLTF
>TRBJ2-7|15|NA|TRBV15|once
TGTGCCACCAGCAGAGATTTGGGGGCCCTTTACGAGCAGTACTTC
CATSRDLGALYEQYF
>TRBJ2-2|18|TRBD1|TRBV2|NA
TGTGCCAGCAGTGAAGCTAGGGACAGGCATCGTGGCACCGGGGAGCTGTTTTTT
CASSEARDRHRGTGELFF
>TRBJ2-2|13|TRBD2|TRBV6-5|NA
TGTGCCACTTCGGGGGGGCACCGGAAGGAGCTGTTTTTT
CATSGGHRKELFF
>TRBJ2-3|13|NA|TRBV7-9|NA
TGTGCCAGCAGCTCCCCAACGGGGGATACGCAGTATTTT
CASSSPTGDTQYF
>TRBJ1-1|12|NA|TRBV6-1|few
TGTGCCAGCGGTCCAGTGAACACTGAAGCTTTCTTT
CASGPVNTEAFF
>TRBJ2-3|16|NA|TRBV11-1|NA
TGTGCCAGCAGCTTATTCGACGGACTAAGCACAGATACGCAGTATTTT
CASSLFDGLSTDTQYF
>TRBJ2-3|22|TRBD2|TRBV6-7|NA
TGTGCCAGCAGTTACTCGAATCAACCGCCAGGACTAGCCGAGCCTAGCACAGATACGCAGTATTTT
CASSYSNQPPGLAEPSTDTQYF
>TRBJ2-7|15|TRBD1|TRBV9|once
TGTGCCAGCAGCACCCTTTCCGGGACAGGGAACGAGCAGTACTTC
CASSTLSGTGNEQYF
>TRBJ2-5|14|NA|TRBV7-9|NA
TGTGCCAGCAGCTTAGCGCCAGGCGAGGGAACCCAGTACTTC
CASSLAPGEGTQYF
>TRBJ1-1|12|NA|TRBV7-9|NA
TGTTCCAGCAGCGCGGGGACTTCTGAAGCTTTCTTT
CSSSAGTSEAFF
>TRBJ2-7|12|NA|TRBV7-9|NA
TGTGCCAGCAGCACGGACAGCTACGAGCAGTACTTC
CASSTDSYEQYF
>TRBJ2-3|14|NA|TRBV27|few
TGTGCCAGCAGCCCCTGGAGGGGTGCAGATACGCAGTATTTT
CASSPWRGADTQYF
>TRBJ2-1|16|TRBD2|TRBV2|NA
TGTGCCAGCAGCCCTAGCGGGGGCGGCTCCTACAATGAGCAGTTCTTC
CASSPSGGGSYNEQFF
>TRBJ1-1|14|TRBD1|TRBV18|NA
TGTGCCAGCTCACTGACAGGGATGAACACTGAAGCTTTCTTT
CASSLTGMNTEAFF
>TRBJ2-2|15|TRBD2|TRBV19|few
TGTGCCAGTAGCAGCGGACTAGGGACGGGCGGGGAGCTGTTTTTT
CASSSGLGTGGELFF
>TRBJ2-7|12|NA|TRBV27|few
TGTGCCAGCAGCTCACAGTCCTACGAGCAGTACTTC
CASSSQSYEQYF
>TRBJ2-7|13|NA|TRBV27|NA
TGTGCCAGCAGTTTGGCGGCCCCCTACGAGCAGTACTTC
CASSLAAPYEQYF
>TRBJ1-2|15|TRBD1|TRBV6-1|once
TGTGCCAGCAGTGAACAAATGACAGGGGGAGGTGGCTACACCTTC
CASSEQMTGGGGYTF
>TRBJ1-2|16|TRBD1|TRBV7-9|once
TGTGCCAGCAGCTTCAAGGAGGCCAGGGGGCCGTTGGGCTACACCTTC
CASSFKEARGPLGYTF
>TRBJ1-1|14|TRBD1|TRBV6-6|NA
TGTGCCAGCAGCTTTGACAGGGGCACCTTTGAAGCTTTCTTT
CASSFDRGTFEAFF
>TRBJ1-2|16|TRBD1|TRBV4-1|NA
TGCGCCAGCAGCCAAGGACCGTATGACAGGGCGGATGGCTACACCTTC
CASSQGPYDRADGYTF
>TRBJ2-7|14|NA|TRBV5-1|NA
TGCGCCAGCAGCTTGGACTTGGGGCGGGACGAGCAGTACTTC
CASSLDLGRDEQYF
>TRBJ1-2|12|NA|TRBV11-3|NA
TGTGCCAGCAGCCTATGGACAGATGGCTACACCTTC
CASSLWTDGYTF
>TRBJ2-3|16|TRBD2|TRBV15|NA
TGTGCCACCAGCAGAGTTAGCGGGGGGCTGACAGATACGCAGTATTTT
CATSRVSGGLTDTQYF
>TRBJ1-3|13|NA|TRBV15|NA
TGTGCCATAAAACAGGGTGCTGGAAACACCATATATTTT
CAIKQGAGNTIYF
>TRBJ2-1|15|TRBD1|TRBV19|NA
TGTGCCAGTAGTATAGGACAGGGGGGGCTAGATGAGCAGTTCTTC
CASSIGQGGLDEQFF
>TRBJ2-3|16|NA|TRBV4-1|NA
TGCGCCAGCAGCCAAGATGTCACAGGGCGCACAGATACGCAGTATTTT
CASSQDVTGRTDTQYF
>TRBJ2-5|14|TRBD2|TRBV11-3|NA
TGTGCCAGCAAACGGACTAGCGGGGTAGAGACCCAGTACTTC
CASKRTSGVETQYF
>TRBJ1-1|15|NA|TRBV7-2|NA
TGTGCCAGCAGCCCCCAAACGGGGTCGAACACTGAAGCTTTCTTT
CASSPQTGSNTEAFF
>TRBJ2-7|14|TRBD1|TRBV4-2|NA
TGTGCCAGCAGCACGGGACAGGGTCTCAACGAGCAGTACTTC
CASSTGQGLNEQYF
>TRBJ1-5|15|TRBD1|TRBV2|NA
TGTGCCAGCAGTCTGGAGGGGACAGGTGGTCAGCCCCAGCATTTT
CASSLEGTGGQPQHF
>TRBJ2-5|18|TRBD2|TRBV5-6|NA
TGTGCCAGCAGCCACGTATGGCTGGGACTAGGGTACCAAGAGACCCAGTACTTC
CASSHVWLGLGYQETQYF
>TRBJ1-5|15|TRBD1|TRBV6-6|NA
TGTGCCAGCAGTCCCGAGGGACAGGGGAATCAGCCCCAGCATTTT
CASSPEGQGNQPQHF